Detailed here is one T cell receptor (beta chain). Its antigen is as yet unknown. V was clipped by 4 bases and J by 4 bases, with 13 bases between them. CDR3 length: 14 amino acids. The data stem from a study of T-cell reconstitution after alpha-beta-depleted transplantation in children. Findings and caveats of the study: Expanded graft clones numbering several hundred reportedly gave rise to alpha-beta T cells about two months after transplant. The origin of high day-60 TCRbeta diversity in some patients lay in surviving recipient T cells and thymic progenitors. At one year after transplant, newly produced T cells mostly accounted for T-cell counts and diversity.

Unique molecular identifiers tagged the TCRbeta library. TCRdb reprocessed the PCR reads via MiXCR and lists one record per CDR3 protein. The table lists around 960,000 distinct CDR3 sequences, roughly 29% of them singletons, with about 28% in the top ten. This chain uses TRBV12-3 or TRBV12-4 with TRBJ1-1, with unresolved D. The starting material was PBMCs, mostly from graft donor cells, obtained 360 days after TCRalphabeta/CD19-depleted stem cell transplant. The receptor comes from a boy under two years old who had a stem cell transplant for SCID, so the T cells may come from the graft donor. DNA for the CDR3: TGTGCCAGCAGTTCCGACTTCGGTGGCACTGAAGCTTTCTTT. Its translation is CASSSDFGGTEAFF.